This TCR beta chain was profiled in a study of T cells in Graves' hyperthyroidism and ophthalmopathy. Study-level findings and limits: Most expanded thyroid clonotypes above 0.001 recurred in blood.

J gave up 2 bases and V 5 bases, and 12 bases lay outside the gene matches. Germline CDR1 and CDR2: SGHVS and FNYEAQ. The CDR3 runs to 17 residues. Uncontrolled infection, other autoimmune disease, pregnancy or lactation disqualified patients from enrolment. Amplification of TCR beta CDR3 regions was performed using RNA transcripts as template. The HTBI set primed first-round TCR CDR3 RT-PCR. Each CDR3 protein gets one entry after TCRdb re-called the multiplex PCR reads with MiXCR. The top ten clones hold roughly a quarter of a sample with 300,000 to 450,000 distinct CDR3 sequences, around a sixth of them seen once. This clonotype was seen a handful of times. What it binds is not known.

The chain carries TRBV7-6 and TRBJ1-2; 9 bases align to TRBD1. The receptor's source is a woman between 18 and 30 years old with Graves' hyperthyroidism that later progressed to Graves' ophthalmopathy. Sequencing was carried out using blood. The CDR3 spells CASSRITGGATNYGYTF. CDR3 nucleotide sequence: TGTGCCAGCAGCCGAATAACAGGGGGCGCGACCAACTATGGCTACACCTTC.